This TCR beta chain was profiled in a study of response to subunit inactivated influenza vaccine. Comments on this clonotype: Its antigen is unknown.

One entry per CDR3 protein results from TCRdb running MiXCR on the RT-PCR reads. The sample has some 640,000 distinct CDR3 sequences, about 15% seen once; the top ten hold 5.5% to 7%. Study-wide points: The authors offered the suggestion that each seasonal influenza vaccination recruits few new T cells.

This CDR3 has 14 amino acids. In germline, CDR1 is SGHVS, CDR2 FQNEAQ. The V and J ends lost 3 bases and 1 base respectively, with 9 bases between them. Here the sequenced sample was PBMCs from blood, taken less than 15 days before vaccination. The chain has TRBV7-8 and TRBJ1-1; D is unresolved. This sequence originates from a man aged 45-60 years who received an inactivated influenza vaccine. The CDR3 coding sequence is TGTGCCAGCAGCTTCTGGCGGACGAACACTGAAGCTTTCTTT. This codes for CASSFWRTNTEAFF.